Sequencing of this T cell receptor beta chain was carried out in a study of regulatory T cells in long-lasting Graves disease. Points from the study as a whole: With approximately 3,000 shared public clonotypes, persistent patients exceeded new patients, who shared over 950. Persistent Graves' patients showed less TCR diversity than newly diagnosed ones. The study found TRBV28, TRBJ1-2 and TRBJ2-5 favored in persistent disease.

This clonotype was detected ten times or more. Its antigen is not known. In building TCR beta libraries, iRepertoire HTBI primers were used together with Arm-PCR of CDR3 regions. TCRdb independently ran MiXCR on the multiplex PCR reads; one entry per CDR3 protein. The sample has about 220,000 distinct CDR3 sequences; about 17% are singletons. Indicated time point: newly diagnosed GD, antithyroid drugs for less than 3 months. PBMC RNA was the source of the TCR library. A volume of approximately 9 milliliters of peripheral blood was collected in EDTA tubes. The CDR3 is 14 amino acids. V gave up 5 bases and J gave up 4 bases, with 14 bases separating them.

The receptor's source is a female donor with Graves disease. The source was peripheral blood mononuclear cells (PBMCs), collected at new diagnosis, from a patient treated with antithyroid drugs. The gene calls are TRBV12-3 or TRBV12-4 and TRBJ1-1, with D maybe TRBD1 (6 bases). CDR3 nucleotides: TGTGCCAGCAGTCCCCGGAGGGGGATCACTGAAGCTTTCTTT. Its translation: CASSPRRGITEAFF.